A selection of T cell receptor delta chains follows, all from one sample in a study of gamma-delta T cells after stem cell transplantation. TCRdb reanalysed the RT-PCR reads via CATT. The data hold 2,500 to 3,000 delta-chain clones, with 2.5% observed a single time. Sequences were obtained from gamma-delta T cells. These receptors were obtained from a human donor. It is not recorded whose cells these are; they may come from a transplant donor. The CDR3 runs from the conserved cysteine through the conserved F or W. The order of the fields is V gene, J gene, D gene, clone size, CDR3 protein, CDR3 DNA. D genes are given only for firm matches. Size tells how often a clone was seen (once, few, many) or the class of an expanded clone, and some rows leave it out.

v_gene: TRDV2
j_gene: TRDJ1
d_gene: -
abundance: -
CDR3aa: CACGTVRNHTDKLIF
CDR3nt: TGTGCCTGTGGCACCGTGAGGAATCACACCGATAAACTCATCTTT

v_gene: TRDV2
j_gene: TRDJ1
d_gene: TRDD3
abundance: medium-sized
CDR3aa: CACDKLLGDTAAGLIF
CDR3nt: TGTGCCTGTGACAAGTTACTGGGGGATACGGCAGCAGGGCTCATCTTT

v_gene: TRDV2
j_gene: TRDJ1
d_gene: -
abundance: medium-sized
CDR3aa: CACDDLGQRSDTDKLIF
CDR3nt: TGTGCCTGTGACGACCTGGGGCAAAGGAGTGACACCGATAAACTCATCTTT

v_gene: TRDV2
j_gene: TRDJ1
d_gene: -
abundance: medium-sized
CDR3aa: CACDTVGVHTDKLIF
CDR3nt: TGTGCCTGTGACACCGTCGGGGTTCACACCGATAAACTCATCTTT

v_gene: TRDV2
j_gene: TRDJ2
d_gene: -
abundance: large
CDR3aa: CACDTVGGEKATLTAQLFF
CDR3nt: TGTGCCTGTGACACCGTGGGGGGGGAGAAAGCGACTTTGACAGCACAACTCTTCTTT

v_gene: TRDV2
j_gene: TRDJ1
d_gene: -
abundance: large
CDR3aa: CACDAISADKLIF
CDR3nt: TGTGCCTGTGACGCCATCTCAGCCGATAAACTCATCTTT

v_gene: TRDV2
j_gene: TRDJ1
d_gene: -
abundance: -
CDR3aa: CACDILLRDDKLIF
CDR3nt: TGTGCCTGTGACATTCTACTGAGGGATGATAAACTCATCTTT

v_gene: TRDV2
j_gene: TRDJ1
d_gene: -
abundance: medium-sized
CDR3aa: CACDTLGSKSDKLIF
CDR3nt: TGTGCCTGTGACACCCTGGGGTCAAAGAGCGATAAACTCATCTTT

v_gene: TRDV2
j_gene: TRDJ3
d_gene: -
abundance: medium-sized
CDR3aa: CACDTISMRDRQMFF
CDR3nt: TGTGCCTGTGACACCATCTCAATGAGGGACCGACAGATGTTTTTC

v_gene: TRDV2
j_gene: TRDJ1
d_gene: TRDD3
abundance: few
CDR3aa: CACDPLLGDTKNRELIF
CDR3nt: TGTGCCTGTGACCCTTTACTGGGGGATACGAAGAACAGGGAACTCATCTTT

v_gene: TRDV2
j_gene: TRDJ3
d_gene: -
abundance: large
CDR3aa: CACDAVDDRQMFF
CDR3nt: TGTGCCTGTGACGCGGTGGATGACCGACAGATGTTTTTC

v_gene: TRDV2
j_gene: TRDJ1
d_gene: TRDD3
abundance: medium-sized
CDR3aa: CACDILGGSDKLIF
CDR3nt: TGTGCCTGTGATATCCTGGGGGGGTCCGATAAACTCATCTTT

v_gene: TRDV2
j_gene: TRDJ3
d_gene: TRDD3
abundance: few
CDR3aa: CACNSPPQGLTGGSLSPWDTRQMFF
CDR3nt: TGTGCCTGTAACTCCCCTCCCCAGGGGCTTACTGGGGGATCCTTAAGCCCCTGGGACACCCGACAGATGTTTTTC

v_gene: TRDV2
j_gene: TRDJ1
d_gene: TRDD3
abundance: few
CDR3aa: CACDKLLGDTRDTDKLIF
CDR3nt: TGTGCCTGTGACAAGTTACTGGGGGATACGCGGGACACCGATAAACTCATCTTT

v_gene: TRDV2
j_gene: TRDJ1
d_gene: TRDD3
abundance: medium-sized
CDR3aa: CACDTVAGTGGYAVNDKLIF
CDR3nt: TGTGCCTGTGACACCGTCGCTGGAACTGGGGGATACGCAGTTAACGATAAACTCATCTTT

v_gene: TRDV2
j_gene: TRDJ1
d_gene: TRDD3
abundance: medium-sized
CDR3aa: CACDSITGGYRQTDKLIF
CDR3nt: TGTGCCTGTGACAGCATTACTGGGGGATACCGGCAGACCGATAAACTCATCTTT

v_gene: TRDV2
j_gene: TRDJ1
d_gene: TRDD3
abundance: few
CDR3aa: CACDTMKGTGLGDTYTDKLIF
CDR3nt: TGTGCCTGTGACACTATGAAAGGGACAGGGCTGGGGGATACGTACACCGATAAACTCATCTTT

v_gene: TRDV2
j_gene: TRDJ1
d_gene: -
abundance: medium-sized
CDR3aa: CACDLWGIRTDKLIF
CDR3nt: -

v_gene: TRDV2
j_gene: TRDJ3
d_gene: TRDD3
abundance: medium-sized
CDR3aa: CACDTPSTGGASSWDTRQMFF
CDR3nt: TGTGCCTGTGACACCCCCTCAACTGGGGGAGCCAGCTCCTGGGACACCCGACAGATGTTTTTC

v_gene: TRDV2
j_gene: TRDJ1
d_gene: TRDD3
abundance: few
CDR3aa: CACEPLGDPGKVYRDELIF
CDR3nt: TGTGCCTGTGAGCCGCTGGGGGATCCAGGAAAGGTCTACCGAGATGAACTCATCTTT

v_gene: TRDV2
j_gene: TRDJ1
d_gene: TRDD3
abundance: large
CDR3aa: CACDTVEVLGDTHDKLIF
CDR3nt: TGTGCCTGTGACACCGTTGAGGTCCTGGGGGATACTCACGATAAACTCATCTTT

v_gene: TRDV2
j_gene: TRDJ1
d_gene: TRDD3
abundance: few
CDR3aa: CACDILGDSTDKLIF
CDR3nt: TGTGCCTGTGACATACTGGGGGATTCCACCGATAAACTCATCTTT

v_gene: TRDV2
j_gene: TRDJ1
d_gene: TRDD3
abundance: -
CDR3aa: CACDTLGDTQLYTDKLIF
CDR3nt: TGTGCCTGTGACACCCTGGGGGATACACAGTTGTACACCGATAAACTCATCTTT

v_gene: TRDV2
j_gene: TRDJ3
d_gene: TRDD3
abundance: -
CDR3aa: CACDTTGGYAAASWDTRQMFF
CDR3nt: TGTGCCTGTGACACGACTGGGGGATACGCCGCGGCATCCTGGGACACCCGACAGATGTTTTTC

v_gene: TRDV2
j_gene: TRDJ1
d_gene: TRDD3
abundance: few
CDR3aa: CACLLLGDTYTDKLIF
CDR3nt: TGTGCCTGTCTTCTACTGGGGGATACGTACACCGATAAACTCATCTTT

v_gene: TRDV2
j_gene: TRDJ1
d_gene: TRDD3
abundance: many
CDR3aa: CACDSLLGDTLYTDKLIF
CDR3nt: TGTGCCTGTGACTCCTTACTGGGGGATACATTGTACACCGATAAACTCATCTTT

v_gene: TRDV2
j_gene: TRDJ1
d_gene: TRDD3
abundance: medium-sized
CDR3aa: CACDLLLGDGYTDKLIF
CDR3nt: TGTGCCTGTGACCTCCTCCTGGGGGACGGGTACACCGATAAACTCATCTTT

v_gene: TRDV2
j_gene: TRDJ3
d_gene: TRDD3
abundance: many
CDR3aa: CACDTTGGSWDTRQMFF
CDR3nt: TGTGCCTGTGACACTACCGGGGGATCTTGGGACACCCGACAGATGTTTTTC

v_gene: TRDV2
j_gene: TRDJ3
d_gene: -
abundance: medium-sized
CDR3aa: CACDTVRAPLSWDTRQMFF
CDR3nt: TGTGCCTGTGACACCGTTCGGGCCCCACTCTCCTGGGACACCCGACAGATGTTTTTC

v_gene: TRDV2
j_gene: TRDJ1
d_gene: TRDD3
abundance: -
CDR3aa: CACDILLGDTRTDKLIF
CDR3nt: TGTGCCTGTGACATTTTACTGGGGGATACGAGGACCGATAAACTCATCTTT

v_gene: TRDV2
j_gene: TRDJ1
d_gene: TRDD3
abundance: medium-sized
CDR3aa: CACDVLGDTSFLGDKLIF
CDR3nt: TGTGCCTGTGACGTACTGGGGGATACTTCATTTCTAGGCGATAAACTCATCTTT

v_gene: TRDV2
j_gene: TRDJ1
d_gene: TRDD3
abundance: medium-sized
CDR3aa: CACESLGDNTDKLIF
CDR3nt: TGTGCCTGTGAATCCCTGGGGGACAACACCGATAAACTCATCTTT

v_gene: TRDV2
j_gene: TRDJ1
d_gene: TRDD3
abundance: -
CDR3aa: CACDALLGDKGDKLIF
CDR3nt: TGTGCCTGTGACGCCTTACTGGGGGATAAGGGCGATAAACTCATCTTT